This T cell receptor (beta chain) came from a study of tumor and adjacent non-tumor tissue in lung cancer. RNA was extracted from bulk tissue without any cell sorting. The normal lung tissue was taken more than 3 cm from the tumor edge. This clonotype showed up many times. The antigen remains undetermined. The library came from three nested PCR rounds adapted from ARM-PCR protocols. TCRdb re-called the multiplex PCR reads through MiXCR, storing one row per CDR3 protein. The sample consists of more than 55,000 distinct CDR3 sequences, more than 75% of them appearing once. Whole-study results and caveats: Normal lung showed higher cumulative top 100 clone frequency than tumor.

The CDR3 runs to 16 residues. Germline CDR1 and CDR2: DFQATT and SNEGSKA (reference sequence). V shed 0 bases and J shed 3 bases, with 18 bases lying between them. This TCR came from a man between 60 and 75 years old with non-small cell lung cancer. The chain couples TRBV20-1 to TRBJ2-7; tentatively, D is TRBD1 (6 bases). Sample: distant non-tumor lung tissue. As DNA, the CDR3 is TGCAGTGCTAGAGATAGGATGGGGACACAACACTACGAGCAGTACTTC. It yields the protein CSARDRMGTQHYEQYF.